Here is one TCR beta chain with its context. The data were obtained in a study of blood T cell repertoires in COVID-19. Study-wide background: T cells, B-cell-depleted T cells, or PBMCs supplied cDNA or gDNA.

The CDR3 covers 14 residues. Germline V gene data show CDR1 as SEHNR and CDR2 as FQNEAQ (reference sequence). V lost 8 bases to trimming and J lost 2 bases, with 14 bases between them. Produced via immunoSEQ multiplex PCR; TCRdb's table is partial and in-frame only. The sample records 310,000 or so clones, roughly nine tenths being singletons. Source material: peripheral blood. The clonotype was recovered from a woman in her 30s with COVID-19, enrolled during active disease. The rearrangement uses TRBV7-9 and TRBJ2-3; tentative D call: TRBD2 (7 bases). The CDR3 region has the DNA TGTGCCAGCGAAGAGCGGGACAACACAGATACGCAGTATTTT. Its translation is CASEERDNTDTQYF.